This T cell receptor beta chain was documented in a study of blood T cells in healthy people across ages. With a J-beta primer mix and a sample-barcoded 5' primer, a second PCR ran about 7 to 12 cycles. Each cDNA molecule was tagged by a template-switch adaptor that had 12 random nucleotides. One entry per CDR3 protein results from TCRdb running MiXCR on the 5' RACE reads. The sample includes around 1.1 million distinct CDR3 sequences, about two fifths of them seen just once. Per sample, extraction of total RNA gave at least 5.5 micrograms in every case. The receptor was isolated from a man between 18 and 35 years old in good health. Sequencing was done on a sample of blood.

CDR3 nucleotide sequence: TGCAGTGCTAGGGGGGGGGCGAACGACAATGAGCAGTACTTC. It codes for CSARGGANDNEQYF. This sequence joins TRBV20-1 and TRBJ2-5; a possible D gene is TRBD2 (7 bases). CDR1 is DFQATT, CDR2 SNEGSKA, per germline (reference sequence). V dropped 3 bases and J dropped 11 bases, with 22 bases sitting between them. The CDR3 is made up of 14 amino acids.